The entry below describes one T cell receptor beta chain. All enrollees were roughly 18 to 89 years old and from 24 US areas. Each exposed participant met a COVID-19 case in the 2 weeks preceding study entry. These data come from a study of blood T cell repertoires in COVID-19. This CDR3 is built from 12 residues. Germline lookup yields CDR1 SEHNR and CDR2 FQNEAQ (reference sequence). V lost 3 bases and J lost 7, with 4 bases in between. Study processing details: Amplifying reference gene primers gave estimates of nucleated cell counts. Sequenced by immunoSEQ multiplex PCR; TCRdb stores in-frame clones only, minus some. That table is the source of V, J and clone size, and D and trimming were worked out from the DNA. The data show some 290,000 clones, 90% seen once.

This TCR was recovered from a woman in her twenties or thirties who had been exposed to COVID-19. V and J are TRBV7-9 and TRBJ1-6; D is unclear. Sample: PBMCs or T cells enriched from blood (not recorded which). CDR3 bases: TGTGCCAGCAGCTTTCGGAATTCACCCCTCCACTTT. Translating gives CASSFRNSPLHF.